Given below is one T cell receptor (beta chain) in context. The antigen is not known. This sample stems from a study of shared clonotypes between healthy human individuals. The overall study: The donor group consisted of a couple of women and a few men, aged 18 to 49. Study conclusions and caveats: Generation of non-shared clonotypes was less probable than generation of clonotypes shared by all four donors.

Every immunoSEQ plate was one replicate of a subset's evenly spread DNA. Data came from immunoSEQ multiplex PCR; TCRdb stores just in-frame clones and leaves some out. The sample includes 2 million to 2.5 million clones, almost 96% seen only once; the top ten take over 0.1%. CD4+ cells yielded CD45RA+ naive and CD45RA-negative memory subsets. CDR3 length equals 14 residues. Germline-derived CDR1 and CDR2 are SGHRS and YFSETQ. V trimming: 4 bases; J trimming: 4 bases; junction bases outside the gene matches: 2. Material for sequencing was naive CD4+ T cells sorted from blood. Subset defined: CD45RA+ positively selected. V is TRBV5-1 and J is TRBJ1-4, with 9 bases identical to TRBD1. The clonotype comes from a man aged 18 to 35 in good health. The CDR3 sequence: CASSRDRDNEKLFF. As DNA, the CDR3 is TGCGCCAGCAGCAGGGACAGGGATAATGAAAAACTGTTTTTT.